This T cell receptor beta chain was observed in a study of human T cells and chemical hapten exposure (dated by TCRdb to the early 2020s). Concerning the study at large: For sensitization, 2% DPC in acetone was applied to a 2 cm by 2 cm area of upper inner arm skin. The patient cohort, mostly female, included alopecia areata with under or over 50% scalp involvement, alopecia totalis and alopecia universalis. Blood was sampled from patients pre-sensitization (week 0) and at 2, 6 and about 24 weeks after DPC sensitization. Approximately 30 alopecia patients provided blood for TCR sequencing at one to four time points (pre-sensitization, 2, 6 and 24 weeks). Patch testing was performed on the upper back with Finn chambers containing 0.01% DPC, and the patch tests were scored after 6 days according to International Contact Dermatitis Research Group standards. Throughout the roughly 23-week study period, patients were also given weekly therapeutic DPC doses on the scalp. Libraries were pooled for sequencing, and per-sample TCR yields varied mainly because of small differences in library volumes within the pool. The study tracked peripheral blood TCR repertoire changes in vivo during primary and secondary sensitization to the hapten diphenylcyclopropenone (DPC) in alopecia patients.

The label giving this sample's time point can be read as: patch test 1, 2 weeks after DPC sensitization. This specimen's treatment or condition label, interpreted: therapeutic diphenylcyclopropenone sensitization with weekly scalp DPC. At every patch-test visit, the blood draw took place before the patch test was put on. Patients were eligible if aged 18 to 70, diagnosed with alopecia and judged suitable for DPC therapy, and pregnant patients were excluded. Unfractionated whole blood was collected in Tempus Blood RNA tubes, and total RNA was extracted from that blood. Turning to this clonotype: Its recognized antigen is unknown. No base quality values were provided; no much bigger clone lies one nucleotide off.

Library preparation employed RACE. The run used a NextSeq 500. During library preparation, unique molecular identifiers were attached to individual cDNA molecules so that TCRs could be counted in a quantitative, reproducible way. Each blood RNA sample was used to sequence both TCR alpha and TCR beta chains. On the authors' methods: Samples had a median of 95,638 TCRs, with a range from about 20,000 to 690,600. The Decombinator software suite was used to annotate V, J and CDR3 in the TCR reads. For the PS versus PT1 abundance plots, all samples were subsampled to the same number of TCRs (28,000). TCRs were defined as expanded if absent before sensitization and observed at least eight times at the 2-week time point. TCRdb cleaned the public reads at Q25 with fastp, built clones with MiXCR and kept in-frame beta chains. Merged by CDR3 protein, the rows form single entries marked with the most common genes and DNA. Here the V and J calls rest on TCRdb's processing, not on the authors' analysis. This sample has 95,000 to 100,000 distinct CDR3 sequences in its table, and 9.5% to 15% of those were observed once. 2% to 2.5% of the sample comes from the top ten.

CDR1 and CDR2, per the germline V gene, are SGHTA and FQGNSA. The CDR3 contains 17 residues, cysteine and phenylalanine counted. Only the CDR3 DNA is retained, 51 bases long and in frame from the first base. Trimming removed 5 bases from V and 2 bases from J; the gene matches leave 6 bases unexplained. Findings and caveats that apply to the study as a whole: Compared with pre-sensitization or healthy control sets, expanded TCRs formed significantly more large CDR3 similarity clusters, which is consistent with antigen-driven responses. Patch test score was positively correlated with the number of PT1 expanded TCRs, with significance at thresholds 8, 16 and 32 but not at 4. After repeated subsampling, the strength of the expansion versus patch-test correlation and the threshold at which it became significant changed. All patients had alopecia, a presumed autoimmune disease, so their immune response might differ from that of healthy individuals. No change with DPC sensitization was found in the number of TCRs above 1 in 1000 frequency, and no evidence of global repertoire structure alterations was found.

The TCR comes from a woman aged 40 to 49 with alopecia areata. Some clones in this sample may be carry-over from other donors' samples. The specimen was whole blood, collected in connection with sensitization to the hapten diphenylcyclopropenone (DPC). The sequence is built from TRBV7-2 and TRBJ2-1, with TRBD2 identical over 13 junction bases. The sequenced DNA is TGTGCCAGCAGCCGGACTAGCGGGAGCATTACCTACAATGAGCAGTTCTTC. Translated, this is CASSRTSGSITYNEQFF.